The clone carrying this T cell receptor (beta chain) was picked up one time. Antigen specificity is unknown. Germline CDR1 and CDR2: SEHNR and FQNEAQ (reference sequence). The CDR3 is 13 amino acids. V was pared by 6 bases and J by 6 bases, with 5 bases of the junction left unmatched. This sample is part of a study of OX40 agonist ivuxolimab in advanced cancers. Background on the study: A diagnosis of hepatocellular carcinoma, melanoma, renal cell or head and neck cancer was present in dose-escalation patients. Findings and limits, study-wide: Some of the lowest clonal expansion was seen in partial responders at 0.1-3.0 mg/kg.

Some clones are missing from TCRdb's copy, which holds only in-frame ones; the method was immunoSEQ multiplex PCR. The sample consists of about 71,000 clones, approximately 86% of them appearing once. This clonotype originated in an adult with an advanced solid tumor such as melanoma, head and neck, liver or kidney cancer. The chain links TRBV7-9 to TRBJ1-2; 9 bases fit TRBD1. Here the sequenced sample was CD4+ or CD8+ T cells sorted from blood, taken in a trial of the OX40 agonist ivuxolimab. DNA for the CDR3: TGTGCCAGCAGTTCAACAGGGGGCAATGGCTACACCTTC. It yields the protein CASSSTGGNGYTF. The full variable domain, completed using reference TRBV7-9 and TRBJ1-2, is DTGVSQNPRHKITKRGQNVTFRCDPISEHNRLYWYRQTLGQGPEFLTYFQNEAQLEKSRLLSDRFSAERPKGSFSTLEIQRTEQGDSAMYLCASSSTGGNGYTFGSGTRLTVV.